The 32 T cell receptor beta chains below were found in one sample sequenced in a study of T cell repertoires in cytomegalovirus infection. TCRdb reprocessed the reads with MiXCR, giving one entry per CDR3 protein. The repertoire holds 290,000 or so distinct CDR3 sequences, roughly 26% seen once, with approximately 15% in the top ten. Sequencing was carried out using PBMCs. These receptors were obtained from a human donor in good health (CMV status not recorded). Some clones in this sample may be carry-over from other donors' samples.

CDR3 nucleotides: TGTGCCAGCAGTTTAACAGGGCTTAGGGGCTACACCTTC. Its protein is CASSLTGLRGYTF. The chain joins TRBV12-3 or TRBV12-4 to TRBJ1-2, with D maybe TRBD1 (6 bases). Trimming removed 2 bases from V and 8 bases from J, with 12 bases in between. The CDR3 totals 13 residues.

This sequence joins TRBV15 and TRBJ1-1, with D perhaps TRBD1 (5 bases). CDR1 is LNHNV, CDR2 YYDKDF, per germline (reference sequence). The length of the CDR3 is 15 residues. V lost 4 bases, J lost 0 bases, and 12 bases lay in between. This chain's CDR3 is CATSTGLILNTEAFF. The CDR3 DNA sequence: TGTGCCACCAGCACGGGACTTATTCTGAACACTGAAGCTTTCTTT.

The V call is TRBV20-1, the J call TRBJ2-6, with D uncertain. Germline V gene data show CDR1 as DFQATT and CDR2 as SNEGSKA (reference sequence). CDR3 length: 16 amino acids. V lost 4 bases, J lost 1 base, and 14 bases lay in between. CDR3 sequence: CSATPIGQSGANVLTF. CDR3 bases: TGCAGTGCTACCCCTATAGGGCAATCTGGGGCCAACGTCCTGACTTTC.

CDR3 residues: CSARDFASLWQFF. The CDR3 DNA is TGCAGTGCTAGAGATTTTGCATCCCTGTGGCAGTTCTTC. The genes are TRBV20-1 and TRBJ2-1; no reliable D call. V dropped 0 bases and J dropped 12 bases, with 15 bases sitting between them. Germline CDR1 DFQATT, CDR2 SNEGSKA (reference sequence). The CDR3 is made up of 13 amino acids.

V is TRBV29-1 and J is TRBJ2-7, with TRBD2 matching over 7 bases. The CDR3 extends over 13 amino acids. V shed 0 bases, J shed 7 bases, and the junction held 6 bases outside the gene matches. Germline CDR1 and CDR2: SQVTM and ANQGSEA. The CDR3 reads CSVEDGLVREQYF. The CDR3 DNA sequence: TGCAGCGTTGAAGACGGACTAGTGAGGGAGCAGTACTTC.

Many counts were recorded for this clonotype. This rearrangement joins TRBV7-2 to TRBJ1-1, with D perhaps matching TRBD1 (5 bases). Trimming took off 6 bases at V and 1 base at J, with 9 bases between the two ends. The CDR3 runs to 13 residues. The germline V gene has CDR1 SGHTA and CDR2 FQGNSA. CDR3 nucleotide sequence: TGTGCCAGCAGTGACGGGGGGAACACTGAAGCTTTCTTT. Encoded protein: CASSDGGNTEAFF.

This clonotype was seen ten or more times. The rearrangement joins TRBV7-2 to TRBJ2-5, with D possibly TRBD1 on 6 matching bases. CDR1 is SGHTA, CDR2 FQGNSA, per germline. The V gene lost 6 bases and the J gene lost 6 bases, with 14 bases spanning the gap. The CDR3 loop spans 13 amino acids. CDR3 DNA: TGTGCCAGCAGTGCAGGGGCTTCGAAGACCCAGTACTTC. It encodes CASSAGASKTQYF.

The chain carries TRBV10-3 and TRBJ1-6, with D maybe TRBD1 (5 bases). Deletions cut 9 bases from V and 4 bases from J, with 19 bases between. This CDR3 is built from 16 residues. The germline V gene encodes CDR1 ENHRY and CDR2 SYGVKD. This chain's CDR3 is CAIRDDTVVYNSPLHF. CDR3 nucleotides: TGTGCCATTCGGGACGATACCGTTGTGTATAATTCACCCCTCCACTTT.

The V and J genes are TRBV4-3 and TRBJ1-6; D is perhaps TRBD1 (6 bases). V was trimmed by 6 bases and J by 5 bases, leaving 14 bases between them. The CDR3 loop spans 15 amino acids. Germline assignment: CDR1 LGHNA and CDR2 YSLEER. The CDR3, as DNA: TGCGCCAGCAGTCTCCTGGACAGCGATAATTCACCCCTCCACTTT. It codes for CASSLLDSDNSPLHF.

The CDR3 region has the DNA TGTGCCAGCAGCTCCGGACGGAAATGGACAGATACGCAGTATTTT. This gives the protein CASSSGRKWTDTQYF. The rearrangement joins TRBV5-4 to TRBJ2-3; unclear D gene. The V end was cut by 3 bases, the J end by 3 bases, with 14 bases between. The CDR3 has 15 amino acids. CDR1 SGHNT and CDR2 YYREEE come from the germline V gene (reference sequence).

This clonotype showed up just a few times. The CDR3 here is CASSTNPETQYF. Written as DNA, the CDR3 is TGTGCCAGCAGCACCAACCCAGAGACCCAGTACTTC. The V gene is TRBV7-2, the J gene TRBJ2-5; D gene unclear. The germline V and J ends were trimmed by 5 bases and 4 bases, with 8 bases remaining between them. The germline V gene has CDR1 SGHTA and CDR2 FQGNSA. CDR3 size: 12 residues.

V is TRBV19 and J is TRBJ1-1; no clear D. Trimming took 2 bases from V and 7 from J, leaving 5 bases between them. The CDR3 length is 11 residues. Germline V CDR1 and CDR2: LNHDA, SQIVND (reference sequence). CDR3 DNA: TGTGCCAGTAGTATAAGGATTGAAGCTTTCTTT. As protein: CASSIRIEAFF.

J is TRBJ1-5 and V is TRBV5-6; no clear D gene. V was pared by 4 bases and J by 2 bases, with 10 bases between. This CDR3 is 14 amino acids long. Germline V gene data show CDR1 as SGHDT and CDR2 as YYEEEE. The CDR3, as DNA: TGTGCCAGCAGCGAGACTCGGGGCAATCAGCCCCAGCATTTT. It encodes CASSETRGNQPQHF. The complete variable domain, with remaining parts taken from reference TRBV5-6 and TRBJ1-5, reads DAGVTQSPTHLIKTRGQQVTLRCSPKSGHDTVSWYQQALGQGPQFIFQYYEEEERQRGNFPDRFSGHQFPNYSSELNVNALLLGDSALYLCASSETRGNQPQHFGDGTRLSIL.

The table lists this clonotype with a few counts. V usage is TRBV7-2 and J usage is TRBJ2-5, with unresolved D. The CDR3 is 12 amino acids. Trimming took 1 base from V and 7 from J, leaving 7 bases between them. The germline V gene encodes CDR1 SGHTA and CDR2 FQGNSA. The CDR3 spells CASSLGQTTQYF. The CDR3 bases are TGTGCCAGCAGCTTAGGCCAGACGACCCAGTACTTC.

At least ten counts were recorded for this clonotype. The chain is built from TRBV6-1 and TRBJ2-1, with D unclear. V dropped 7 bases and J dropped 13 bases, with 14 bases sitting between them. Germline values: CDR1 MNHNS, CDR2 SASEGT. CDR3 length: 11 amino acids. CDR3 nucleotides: TGTGCCAGCACCGTAGGCGATCGACAGTTCTTC. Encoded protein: CASTVGDRQFF.

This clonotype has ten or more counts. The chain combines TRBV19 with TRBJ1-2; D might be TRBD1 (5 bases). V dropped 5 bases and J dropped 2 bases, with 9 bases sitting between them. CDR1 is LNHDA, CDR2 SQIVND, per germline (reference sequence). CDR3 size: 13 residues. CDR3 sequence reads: CASSETANYGYTF. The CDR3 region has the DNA TGTGCCAGTAGTGAGACAGCAAACTATGGCTACACCTTC.

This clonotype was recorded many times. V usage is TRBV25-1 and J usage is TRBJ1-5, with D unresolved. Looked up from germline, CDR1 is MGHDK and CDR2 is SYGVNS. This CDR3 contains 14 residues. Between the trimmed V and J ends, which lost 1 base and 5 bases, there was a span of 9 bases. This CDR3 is CASSELENYQPQHF. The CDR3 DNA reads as TGTGCCAGCAGTGAATTAGAGAACTATCAGCCCCAGCATTTT.

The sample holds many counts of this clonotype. The CDR3 loop reads CASSFRGIGSGELFF. CDR3 in DNA: TGTGCCAGCAGTTTTCGGGGGATAGGATCCGGGGAGCTGTTTTTT. This chain joins TRBV27 and TRBJ2-2; TRBD2 is a possible D gene (6 bases). The V and J ends lost 3 bases and 6 bases respectively, with 14 bases between them. This CDR3 contains 15 residues. CDR1 is MNHEY and CDR2 is SMNVEV in the germline V gene (reference sequence).

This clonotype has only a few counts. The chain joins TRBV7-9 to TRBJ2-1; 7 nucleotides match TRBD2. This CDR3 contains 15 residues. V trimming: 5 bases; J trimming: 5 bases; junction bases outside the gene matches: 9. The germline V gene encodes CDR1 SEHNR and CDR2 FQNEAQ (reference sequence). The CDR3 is CASSPGALANNEQFF. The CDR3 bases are TGTGCCAGCAGCCCCGGCGCACTAGCGAACAATGAGCAGTTCTTC.

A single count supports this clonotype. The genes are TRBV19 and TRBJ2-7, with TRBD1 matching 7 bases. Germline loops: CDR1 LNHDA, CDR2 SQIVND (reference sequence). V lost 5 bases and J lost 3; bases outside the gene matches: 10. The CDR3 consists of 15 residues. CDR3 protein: CASSSPTGFHYEQYF. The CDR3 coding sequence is TGTGCCAGTAGTTCACCGACAGGGTTTCACTACGAGCAGTACTTC.

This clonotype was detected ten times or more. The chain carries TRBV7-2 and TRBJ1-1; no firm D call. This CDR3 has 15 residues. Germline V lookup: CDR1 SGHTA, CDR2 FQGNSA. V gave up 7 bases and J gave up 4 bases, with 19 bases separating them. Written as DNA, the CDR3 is TGTGCCAGCACCCTCCATACATCAGGTCTCACTGAAGCTTTCTTT. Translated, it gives CASTLHTSGLTEAFF.

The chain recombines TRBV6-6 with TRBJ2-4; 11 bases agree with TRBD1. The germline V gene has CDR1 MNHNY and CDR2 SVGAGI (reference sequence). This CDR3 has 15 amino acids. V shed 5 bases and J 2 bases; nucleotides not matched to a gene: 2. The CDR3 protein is CASSRDRGTKNIQYF. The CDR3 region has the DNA TGTGCCAGCAGTCGGGACAGGGGGACCAAAAACATTCAGTACTTC.

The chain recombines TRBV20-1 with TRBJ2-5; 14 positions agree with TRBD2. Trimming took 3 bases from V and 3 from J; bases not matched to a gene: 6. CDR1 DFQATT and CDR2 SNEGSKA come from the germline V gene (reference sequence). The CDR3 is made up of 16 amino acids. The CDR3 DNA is TGCAGTGCTAGGGGGACTAGCGGGAGAAGAGAAGAGACCCAGTACTTC. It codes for CSARGTSGRREETQYF.

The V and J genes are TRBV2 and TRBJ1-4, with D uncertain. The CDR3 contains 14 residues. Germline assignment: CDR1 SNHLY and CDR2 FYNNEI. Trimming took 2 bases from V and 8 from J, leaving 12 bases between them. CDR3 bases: TGTGCCAGCAGTGAACGCCAGGTCAAGGAAAAACTGTTTTTT. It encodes CASSERQVKEKLFF.

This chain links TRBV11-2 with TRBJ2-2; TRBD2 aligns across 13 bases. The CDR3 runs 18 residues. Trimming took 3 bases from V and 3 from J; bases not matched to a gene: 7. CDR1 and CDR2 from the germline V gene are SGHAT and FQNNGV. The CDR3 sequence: CASSFRGLAGADTGELFF. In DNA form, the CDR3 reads TGTGCCAGCAGCTTCCGCGGACTAGCGGGGGCGGACACCGGGGAGCTGTTTTTT.

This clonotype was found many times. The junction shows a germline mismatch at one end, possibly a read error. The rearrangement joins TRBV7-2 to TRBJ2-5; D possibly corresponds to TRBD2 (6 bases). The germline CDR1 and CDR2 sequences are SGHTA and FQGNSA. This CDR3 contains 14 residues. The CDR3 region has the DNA TGTGCCAGCAGCTTAGAAGGAGGGCAAGGGACCCAGTACTTC. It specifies CASSLEGGQGTQYF.

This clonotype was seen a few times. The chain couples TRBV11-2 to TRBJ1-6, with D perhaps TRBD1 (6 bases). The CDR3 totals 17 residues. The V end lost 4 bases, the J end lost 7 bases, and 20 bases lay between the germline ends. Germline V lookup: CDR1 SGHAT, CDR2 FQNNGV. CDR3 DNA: TGTGCCAGCAGCTCGATTTCAGGGGCCGGTCGAAATTCACCCCTCCACTTT. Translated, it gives CASSSISGAGRNSPLHF.

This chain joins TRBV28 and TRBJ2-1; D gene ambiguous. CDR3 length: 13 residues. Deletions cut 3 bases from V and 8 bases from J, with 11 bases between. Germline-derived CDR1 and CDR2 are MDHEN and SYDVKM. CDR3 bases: TGTGCCAGCAGTTTTGTGGGAAGTCATGAGCAGTTCTTC. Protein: CASSFVGSHEQFF.

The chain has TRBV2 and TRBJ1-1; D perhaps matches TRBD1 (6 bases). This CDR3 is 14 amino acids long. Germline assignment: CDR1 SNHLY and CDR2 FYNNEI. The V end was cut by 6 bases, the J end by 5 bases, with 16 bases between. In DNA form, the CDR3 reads TGTGCCAGCAGAGTCACACAGGGAAAAACTGAAGCTTTCTTT. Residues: CASRVTQGKTEAFF.

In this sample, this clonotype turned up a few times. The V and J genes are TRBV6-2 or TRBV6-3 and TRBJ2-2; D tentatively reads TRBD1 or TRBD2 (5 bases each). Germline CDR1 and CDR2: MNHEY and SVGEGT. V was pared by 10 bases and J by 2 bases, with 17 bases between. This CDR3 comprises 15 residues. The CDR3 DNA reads TGTGCCATCCCCTCGGGGACCAAAAACACCGGGGAGCTGTTTTTT. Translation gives CAIPSGTKNTGELFF.

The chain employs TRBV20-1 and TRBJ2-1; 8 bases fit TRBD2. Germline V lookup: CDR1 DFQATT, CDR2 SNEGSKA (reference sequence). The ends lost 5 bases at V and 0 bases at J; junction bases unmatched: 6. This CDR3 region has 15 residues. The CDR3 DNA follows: TGCAGTGCTGGATCTAGCGGGTCCTCCTACAATGAGCAGTTCTTC. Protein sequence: CSAGSSGSSYNEQFF.

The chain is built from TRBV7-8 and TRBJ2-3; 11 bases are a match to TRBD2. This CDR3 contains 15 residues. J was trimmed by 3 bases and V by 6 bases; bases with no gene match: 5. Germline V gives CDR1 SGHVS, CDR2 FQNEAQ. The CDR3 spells CASRETSGRTDTQYF. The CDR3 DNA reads TGTGCCAGCAGAGAAACTAGCGGGAGAACAGATACGCAGTATTTT. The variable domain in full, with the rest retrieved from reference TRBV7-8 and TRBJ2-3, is GAGVSQSPRYKVAKRGQDVALRCDPISGHVSLFWYQQALGQGPEFLTYFQNEAQLDKSGLPSDRFFAERPEGSVSTLKIQRTQQEDSAVYLCASRETSGRTDTQYFGPGTRLTVL.